This TCR beta chain was captured by sequencing in a study of cytotoxic CD8 clonotypes in ibrutinib-treated CLL. Whole-study findings and limits: Public clonotypes, an uncommon group, contracted or remained stable on treatment. Researchers report that baseline clonality outpaced age-matched healthy donors and tracked circulating CD8+ T-cell counts.

The CDR3 consists of 16 residues. V shed 4 bases, J shed 8 bases, and the junction held 13 bases outside the gene matches. Looked up from germline, CDR1 is LGHNA and CDR2 is YNFKEQ. Concerning this clone: As yet, its antigen is unknown.

TCRdb keeps only in-frame clones here, not all; method: immunoSEQ multiplex PCR. The repertoire holds more than 200,000 clones, with roughly 70% as singletons. Material: PBMCs, obtained after 24 months of ibrutinib treatment. The chain employs TRBV4-2 and TRBJ2-1; TRBD2 agrees at 8 bases. The TCR sequence derives from a human donor with chronic lymphocytic leukemia. CDR3: CASSRLSGRTTDEQFF. DNA of the CDR3: TGTGCCAGCAGCCGGCTCAGCGGGAGAACAACCGATGAGCAGTTCTTC.